The T cell receptor beta chain described here comes from a study of cytomegalovirus exposure and HLA in healthy donors. The PCR had 60 Vbeta and 13 Jbeta primers. Data came from immunoSEQ multiplex PCR; TCRdb stores just in-frame clones and leaves some out. The sample shows about 200,000 clones, roughly 80% of them seen only once. Details on this clone: Its antigen is as yet unknown.

The study, taken as a whole, reports: In a later analysis, common viral pathogens appeared linked to several of the most significant clusters. What was likely a sequencing artifact was a cluster of highly shared sequence variants.

Those who donated were healthy bone marrow donors. The V gene's germline CDR1 is SGHTA and CDR2 FQGNSA. With 3 bases removed from V and 6 bases from J, the gap between germline ends came to 8 bases. This CDR3 region has 13 residues. The sample was PBMCs. The TCR sequence derives from a woman aged 45-65 years in good health and CMV-seropositive. The J gene is TRBJ1-4, the V gene TRBV7-2, with D hard to call. DNA for the CDR3: TGTGCCAGCAGCTTGTCCAATCATGAAAAACTGTTTTTT. Its translation is CASSLSNHEKLFF.